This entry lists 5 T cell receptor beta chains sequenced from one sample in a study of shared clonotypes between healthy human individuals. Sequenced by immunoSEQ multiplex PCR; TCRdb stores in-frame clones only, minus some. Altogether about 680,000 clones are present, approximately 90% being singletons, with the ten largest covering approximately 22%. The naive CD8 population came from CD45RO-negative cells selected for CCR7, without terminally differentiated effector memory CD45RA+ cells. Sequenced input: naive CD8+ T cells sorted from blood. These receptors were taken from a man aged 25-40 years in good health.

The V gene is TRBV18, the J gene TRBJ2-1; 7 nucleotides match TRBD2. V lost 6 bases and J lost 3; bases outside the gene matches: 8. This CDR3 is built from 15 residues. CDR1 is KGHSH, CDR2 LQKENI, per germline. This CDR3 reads CASSSSGAVYNEQFF. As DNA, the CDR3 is TGTGCCAGCTCGTCTAGCGGAGCGGTCTACAATGAGCAGTTCTTC.

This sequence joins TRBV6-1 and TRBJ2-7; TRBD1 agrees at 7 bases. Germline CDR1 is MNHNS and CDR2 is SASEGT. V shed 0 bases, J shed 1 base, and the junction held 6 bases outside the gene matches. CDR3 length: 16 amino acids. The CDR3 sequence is CASSEAVNRGSYEQYF. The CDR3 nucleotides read TGTGCCAGCAGTGAAGCGGTTAACAGGGGATCCTACGAGCAGTACTTC.

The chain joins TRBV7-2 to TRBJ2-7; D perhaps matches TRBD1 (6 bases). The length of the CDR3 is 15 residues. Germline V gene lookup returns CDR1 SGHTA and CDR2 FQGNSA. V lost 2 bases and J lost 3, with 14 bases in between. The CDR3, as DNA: TGTGCCAGCAGCTTATTTCAGGGGTTCGACTACGAGCAGTACTTC. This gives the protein CASSLFQGFDYEQYF.

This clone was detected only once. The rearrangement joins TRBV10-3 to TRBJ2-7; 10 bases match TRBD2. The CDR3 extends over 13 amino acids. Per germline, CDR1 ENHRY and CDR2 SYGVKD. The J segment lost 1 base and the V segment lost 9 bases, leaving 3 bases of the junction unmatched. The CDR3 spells CAIRLAGSYEQYF. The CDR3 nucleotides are TGTGCCATTAGACTAGCGGGTTCCTACGAGCAGTACTTC.

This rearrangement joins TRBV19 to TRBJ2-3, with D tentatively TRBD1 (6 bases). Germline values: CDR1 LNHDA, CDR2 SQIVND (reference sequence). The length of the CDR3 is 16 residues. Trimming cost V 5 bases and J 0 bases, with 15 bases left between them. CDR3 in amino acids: CASSPGTLSSTDTQYF. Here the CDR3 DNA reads TGTGCCAGTAGTCCCGGGACACTTTCTAGCACAGATACGCAGTATTTT.